The following is a T cell receptor (beta chain) sequence with its context. This CDR3 spans 16 amino acids. The V and J ends lost 4 bases and 7 bases, in that order; junction bases with no gene match: 11. From germline, CDR1 is PRHDT and CDR2 FYEKMQ (reference sequence). The sample comes from a study of CD8 T cells in Susac syndrome. CD8+ and CD4+ blood T cells underwent TCR beta sequencing. Controls were healthy donors chosen to match patients in age and sex. Reverse transcription of roughly 0.5 to 1 ug RNA was carried out with random hexamers. Amplification of TCR beta CDR3 used immunoSEQ multiplex PCR across 54 Vbeta and 13 Jbeta. TCRdb reanalysed the immunoSEQ multiplex PCR reads using MiXCR and keeps one entry per CDR3 protein. The table lists about 200,000 distinct CDR3 sequences, roughly 94% of them singletons.

The source of this sequence is a human donor in good health. The rearrangement links TRBV13 to TRBJ2-1, with TRBD1 matching over 9 bases. The sequenced sample consisted of CD4+ T cells from PBMCs. The CDR3, as DNA: TGTGCCAGCAGCTCGAAGGGGACAGGGTATTCGAATGAGCAGTTCTTC. Its translation: CASSSKGTGYSNEQFF.